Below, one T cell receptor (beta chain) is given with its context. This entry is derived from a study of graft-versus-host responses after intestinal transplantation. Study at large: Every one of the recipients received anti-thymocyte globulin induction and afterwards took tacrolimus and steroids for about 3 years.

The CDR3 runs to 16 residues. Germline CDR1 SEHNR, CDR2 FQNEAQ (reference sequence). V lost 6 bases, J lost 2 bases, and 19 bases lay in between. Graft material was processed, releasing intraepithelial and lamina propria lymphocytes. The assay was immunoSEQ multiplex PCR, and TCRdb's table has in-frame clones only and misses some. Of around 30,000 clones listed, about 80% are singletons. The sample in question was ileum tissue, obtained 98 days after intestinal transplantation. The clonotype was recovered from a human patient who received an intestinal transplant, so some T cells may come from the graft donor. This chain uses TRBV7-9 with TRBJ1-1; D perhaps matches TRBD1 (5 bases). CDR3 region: CASRPITQVPNTEAFF. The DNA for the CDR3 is TGTGCCAGCAGACCAATAACACAGGTTCCCAACACTGAAGCTTTCTTT.